The 10 T cell receptor beta chains in this list originate from one sample, sequenced in a study of blood T cell repertoires in COVID-19. The table came from immunoSEQ multiplex PCR; TCRdb's copy has only in-frame clones and leaves some out. The table records about 71,000 clones, roughly 87% of them present only once. The sequencing input was peripheral blood. These receptors were taken from an elderly woman with acute or convalescent COVID-19.

This chain links TRBV25-1 with TRBJ1-2; possible D gene TRBD1, 5 bases. The CDR3 loop spans 14 amino acids. Germline lookup yields CDR1 MGHDK and CDR2 SYGVNS. V was trimmed by 4 bases and J by 4 bases, leaving 13 bases between them. This CDR3 reads CASSGRWGVYGYTF. The CDR3 coding sequence is TGTGCCAGCAGTGGTAGGTGGGGGGTCTATGGCTACACCTTC.

The CDR3 loop reads CASSQDGPFHYSSTDTQYF. The CDR3 bases are TGTGCCAGCAGCCAAGATGGTCCCTTTCACTATTCGAGCACAGATACGCAGTATTTT. The chain carries TRBV3-1 (or the pseudogene TRBV3-2) and TRBJ2-3; D gene ambiguous. Deletions cut 0 bases from V and 0 bases from J, with 19 bases between. Germline loops: CDR1 LGHDT, CDR2 YNNKEL (reference sequence). The CDR3 runs 19 residues.

Notes on this clone: The junction shows a germline mismatch at one end, possibly a read error. The chain uses TRBV3-1 (or the pseudogene TRBV3-2) and TRBJ2-1, with D possibly being TRBD2 (6 bases). Germline values: CDR1 LGHDT, CDR2 YNNKEL (reference sequence). The CDR3 spans 14 residues. The CDR3 DNA reads TGTGCCAGCAGCCAAGGGAGGGGCGGCAATGGGCAGTTCTTC. This codes for CASSQGRGGNGQFF.

This rearrangement joins TRBV3-1 (or the pseudogene TRBV3-2) to TRBJ2-7; the match to TRBD2 covers 12 bases. The trim removed 4 bases at V and 5 bases at J, leaving 9 bases unmatched. This CDR3 spans 16 amino acids. Germline V gene sequence: CDR1 LGHDT, CDR2 YNNKEL (reference sequence). CDR3 loop: CASSPSASGRANEQYF. The CDR3, as DNA: TGTGCCAGCAGCCCCTCCGCTAGCGGGAGGGCAAACGAGCAGTACTTC.

This chain joins TRBV4-1 and TRBJ1-1, with 8 bases matching TRBD1. Germline CDR1 MGHRA, CDR2 YSYEKL. CDR3 length equals 15 residues. V shed 3 bases, J shed 4 bases, and the junction held 7 bases outside the gene matches. The CDR3 loop is CASSQAGGLGTEAFF. DNA of the CDR3: TGCGCCAGCAGCCAGGCAGGGGGCTTGGGCACTGAAGCTTTCTTT.

This rearrangement joins TRBV9 to TRBJ2-1; 7 bases fit TRBD1. CDR1 is SGDLS and CDR2 is YYNGEE in the germline V gene. J lost 6 bases, V lost 4 bases, and 7 bases had no gene match. The CDR3 has 14 amino acids. CDR3 coding DNA: TGTGCCAGCAGCACGCGGAGACAGGGCAATGAGCAGTTCTTC. Translated: CASSTRRQGNEQFF.

The chain recombines TRBV9 with TRBJ1-2, with D hard to call. The germline V gene encodes CDR1 SGDLS and CDR2 YYNGEE. V was cut by 6 bases and J by 0 bases, with 3 bases left in between. This CDR3 has 11 residues. The CDR3 nucleotides are TGTGCCAGCAACACTAACTATGGCTACACCTTC. Translated: CASNTNYGYTF.

This clone appeared once. The V call is TRBV7-6, the J call TRBJ1-2; 9 bases are a match to TRBD1. The CDR3 covers 13 residues. The germline V gene has CDR1 SGHVS and CDR2 FNYEAQ. V shed 5 bases, J shed 5 bases, and the junction held 3 bases outside the gene matches. This CDR3 reads CASSLGTGYGYTF. The CDR3 nucleotides read TGTGCCAGCAGCCTCGGGACAGGGTATGGCTACACCTTC.

The chain employs TRBV10-1 and TRBJ2-6, with D maybe TRBD2 (5 bases). The CDR3 has 15 residues. Trimming took 4 bases from V and 2 from J, leaving 9 bases between them. The germline gives CDR1 WNHNN, CDR2 SYGVQD (reference sequence). CDR3 sequence: CASSASGAGANVLTF. In nucleotides, the CDR3 is TGCGCCAGCAGTGCATCCGGGGCTGGGGCCAACGTCCTGACTTTC.

This clone has ten or more counts. The rearrangement joins TRBV12-3 or TRBV12-4 to TRBJ1-6, with a tentative D call TRBD1 (5 bases). The CDR3 consists of 12 residues. The ends were cut back, 6 bases at V and 8 bases at J, with 8 bases in the middle. CDR3: CASRLRDSPLHF. DNA of the CDR3: TGTGCCAGCAGACTCAGGGATTCACCCCTCCACTTT.